This TCR beta chain was recorded in a study of blood T cell repertoires in COVID-19. Each participant's cohort was designated according to participant-reported clinical history. The germline V gene encodes CDR1 SGHTA and CDR2 FQGNSA. The CDR3 has 15 residues. V lost 5 bases and J lost 0; bases outside the gene matches: 6. Authors' data handling: Reference gene primer amplification in the assay estimated nucleated cell counts. The table came from immunoSEQ multiplex PCR; TCRdb's copy has only in-frame clones and leaves some out. The D gene and trimming were derived from the DNA, and the V and J assignments and clone size from that table. The repertoire includes about 220,000 clones, 82% of them detected once, and more than 3% sits in the top ten.

The V gene is TRBV7-2, the J gene TRBJ1-1; 7 nucleotides line up with TRBD1. Sequenced input: PBMCs or T cells enriched from blood (not recorded which). This TCR came from a woman in her fifties or sixties who had recovered from COVID-19. The CDR3 loop reads CASSPRQGLNTEAFF. In DNA form, the CDR3 reads TGTGCCAGCAGCCCGCGACAGGGATTGAACACTGAAGCTTTCTTT.